This T cell receptor (beta chain) was retrieved from a study of CD8+ T cells in alopecia areata. Study-level information: Twice a day, 5 to 10 mg of oral tofacitinib was administered to treated patients.

Treatment described: oral pan-JAK inhibitor, 5-10 mg twice daily. Germline-derived CDR1 and CDR2 are SGHAT and FQNNGV. J was trimmed by 7 bases and V by 1 base; bases with no gene match: 3. This CDR3 contains 15 residues. cDNA serving as the sequencing template came from extracted, reverse transcribed RNA. Method: immunoSEQ multiplex PCR; TCRdb's copy keeps in-frame clones and lacks some. Of around 70,000 clones in the sample, roughly 30% were seen once. The specimen was CD8+ T cells sorted from blood, collected at week 4, from a patient treated with tofacitinib. The chain recombines TRBV11-2 with TRBJ2-7, with 14 bases matching TRBD2. The clonotype was recovered from a human donor with alopecia areata. DNA of the CDR3: TGTGCCAGCAGCTTAGGACTAGCGGGAGGGGAAGAGCAGTACTTC. Translation: CASSLGLAGGEEQYF.